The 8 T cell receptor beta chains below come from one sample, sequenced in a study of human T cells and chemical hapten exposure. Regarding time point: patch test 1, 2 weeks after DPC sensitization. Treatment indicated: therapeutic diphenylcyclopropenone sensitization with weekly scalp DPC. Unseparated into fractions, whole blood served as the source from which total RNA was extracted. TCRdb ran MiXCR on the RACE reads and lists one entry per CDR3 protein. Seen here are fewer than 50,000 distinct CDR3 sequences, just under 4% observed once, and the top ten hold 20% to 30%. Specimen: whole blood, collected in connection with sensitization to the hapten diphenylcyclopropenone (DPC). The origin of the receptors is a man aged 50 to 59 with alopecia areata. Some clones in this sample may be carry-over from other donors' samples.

The CDR3: CSVHQRGELFF. The CDR3 nucleotides are TGCAGCGTCCACCAAAGAGGGGAGCTGTTTTTT. The J gene is TRBJ2-2, the V gene TRBV29-1; D not certain. The CDR3 totals 11 residues. In germline, CDR1 is SQVTM, CDR2 ANQGSEA. V was clipped by 6 bases and J by 8 bases, with 10 bases between them.

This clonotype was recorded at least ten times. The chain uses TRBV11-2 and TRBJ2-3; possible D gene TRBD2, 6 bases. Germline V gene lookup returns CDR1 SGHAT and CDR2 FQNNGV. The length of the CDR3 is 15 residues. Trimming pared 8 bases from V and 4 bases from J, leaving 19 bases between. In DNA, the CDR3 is TGTGCCAGCCGACCTCTCAGGAGGGCTGCAGATACGCAGTATTTT. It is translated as CASRPLRRAADTQYF.

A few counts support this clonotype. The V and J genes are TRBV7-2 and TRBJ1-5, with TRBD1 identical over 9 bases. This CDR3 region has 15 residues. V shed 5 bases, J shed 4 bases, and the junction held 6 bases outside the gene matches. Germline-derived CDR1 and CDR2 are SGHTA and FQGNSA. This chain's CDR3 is CASSPDRGRNQPQHF. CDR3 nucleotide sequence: TGTGCCAGCAGCCCCGACAGGGGGAGAAATCAGCCCCAGCATTTT. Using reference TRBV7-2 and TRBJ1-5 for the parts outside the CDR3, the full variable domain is GAGVSQSPSNKVTEKGKDVELRCDPISGHTALYWYRQSLGQGLEFLIYFQGNSAPDKSGLPSDRFSAERTGGSVSTLTIQRTQQEDSAVYLCASSPDRGRNQPQHFGDGTRLSIL.

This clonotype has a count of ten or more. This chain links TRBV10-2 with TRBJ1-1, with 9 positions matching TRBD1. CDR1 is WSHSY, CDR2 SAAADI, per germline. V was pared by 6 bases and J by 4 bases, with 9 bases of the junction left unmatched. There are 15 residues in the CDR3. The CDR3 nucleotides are TGCGCCAGCAGAAATACAGGGGGCAGGGGCACTGAAGCTTTCTTT. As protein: CASRNTGGRGTEAFF.

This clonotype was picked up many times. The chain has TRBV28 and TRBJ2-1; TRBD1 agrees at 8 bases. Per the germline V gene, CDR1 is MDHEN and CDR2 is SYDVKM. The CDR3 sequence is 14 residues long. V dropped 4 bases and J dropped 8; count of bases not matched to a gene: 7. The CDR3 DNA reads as TGTGCCAGCAGTTCCCGACAGGGGTTGGATGAGCAGTTCTTC. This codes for CASSSRQGLDEQFF.

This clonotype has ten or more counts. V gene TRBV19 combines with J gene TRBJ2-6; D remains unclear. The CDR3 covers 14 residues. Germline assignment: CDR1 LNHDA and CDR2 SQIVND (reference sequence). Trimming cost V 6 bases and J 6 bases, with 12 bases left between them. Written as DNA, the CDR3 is TGTGCCAGTAGCACATCACGGGTGGCCAACGTCCTGACTTTC. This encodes CASSTSRVANVLTF. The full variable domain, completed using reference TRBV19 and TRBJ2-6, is DGGITQSPKYLFRKEGQNVTLSCEQNLNHDAMYWYRQDPGQGLRLIYYSQIVNDFQKGDIAEGYSVSREKKESFPLTVTSAQKNPTAFYLCASSTSRVANVLTFGAGSRLTVL.

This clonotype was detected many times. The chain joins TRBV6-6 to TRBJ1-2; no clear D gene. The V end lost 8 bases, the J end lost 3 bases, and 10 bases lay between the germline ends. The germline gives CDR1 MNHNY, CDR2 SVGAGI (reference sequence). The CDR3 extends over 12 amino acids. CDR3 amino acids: CASWVRYYGYTF. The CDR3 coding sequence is TGTGCCAGCTGGGTGAGGTACTATGGCTACACCTTC.

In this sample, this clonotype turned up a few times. CDR3 sequence: CASSLQAGISYNEQFF. The CDR3 coding sequence is TGTGCCAGCAGTCTTCAGGCAGGGATCTCCTACAATGAGCAGTTCTTC. The chain joins TRBV4-2 to TRBJ2-1; perhaps TRBD1 as D (5 bases). CDR3 length: 16 amino acids. CDR1 is LGHNA, CDR2 YNFKEQ, per germline. The germline V and J ends were trimmed by 6 bases and 0 bases, with 15 bases remaining between them.